These 21 T cell receptor beta chains were sequenced from one sample in a study of blood T cells in healthy people across ages. Primed by a sample-barcoded 5' primer and a J-beta primer mix, a second PCR proceeded for about 6 to 12 cycles. Each CDR3 protein is one row after TCRdb ran MiXCR on the 5' RACE reads. Here the sample spans fewer than 800,000 distinct CDR3 sequences, around 48% being singletons. The sequenced material came from blood. These receptors all come from an older woman in good health.

The chain joins TRBV3-1 to TRBJ2-1; 9 bases match TRBD2. Germline assignment: CDR1 LGHDT and CDR2 YNNKEL (reference sequence). Trimming cost V 4 bases and J 6 bases; bases outside gene matches: 4. The CDR3 is made up of 14 amino acids. CDR3 coding DNA: TGTGCCAGCAGCCGAGGCGGGAGGGGCAATGAGCAGTTCTTC. Translated: CASSRGGRGNEQFF.

Ten or more counts support this clonotype. J is TRBJ2-7 and V is TRBV7-8; D uncertain. The germline V and J ends were trimmed by 2 bases and 3 bases, with 11 bases remaining between them. Germline loops: CDR1 SGHVS, CDR2 FQNEAQ. CDR3 length: 14 amino acids. CDR3 region: CASSLNWKDYEQYF. In nucleotides, the CDR3 is TGTGCCAGCAGCTTAAACTGGAAAGACTACGAGCAGTACTTC.

The table lists this clonotype with a few counts. V gene TRBV7-9 combines with J gene TRBJ1-1; TRBD1 is a possible D gene (6 bases). Between the trimmed V and J ends, which lost 5 bases and 9 bases, there was a span of 13 bases. Per germline, CDR1 SEHNR and CDR2 FQNEAQ (reference sequence). CDR3 length equals 12 residues. The DNA for the CDR3 is TGTGCCAGCAGCCTCCCCCAGGGGCAAGCTTTCTTT. Translation gives CASSLPQGQAFF. Full variable domain (remainder filled in from reference TRBV7-9 and TRBJ1-1): DTGVSQNPRHKITKRGQNVTFRCDPISEHNRLYWYRQTLGQGPEFLTYFQNEAQLEKSRLLSDRFSAERPKGSFSTLEIQRTEQGDSAMYLCASSLPQGQAFFGQGTRLTVV.

The V and J genes are TRBV15 and TRBJ2-4; 12 nucleotides line up with TRBD2. The V and J ends lost 5 bases and 0 bases, in that order; junction bases with no gene match: 14. Germline CDR1 reads LNHNV; CDR2 reads YYDKDF (reference sequence). This CDR3 spans 20 amino acids. This CDR3 is CATSPWRGLAGLLAKNIQYF. DNA of the CDR3: TGTGCCACCAGCCCCTGGAGAGGACTAGCGGGACTTCTAGCCAAAAACATTCAGTACTTC.

The CDR3 reads CASSSITPLLASRGSYEQYF. The CDR3, as DNA: TGTGCCAGCAGTTCAATAACCCCCTTACTGGCTAGCAGAGGCTCCTACGAGCAGTACTTC. The rearrangement links TRBV28 to TRBJ2-7, with D possibly matching TRBD2 (5 bases). CDR1 MDHEN and CDR2 SYDVKM come from the germline V gene. Trimming took 4 bases from V and 0 from J, leaving 28 bases between them. This CDR3 has 20 amino acids.

V and J are TRBV20-1 and TRBJ2-7; D possibly matches TRBD1 or TRBD2 (6 bases each). Per germline, CDR1 DFQATT and CDR2 SNEGSKA (reference sequence). The CDR3 runs to 13 residues. V was pared by 3 bases and J by 2 bases, with 11 bases between. The CDR3, as DNA: TGCAGTGCTAGTTACGGGGGCCCCTACGAGCAGTACTTC. It encodes CSASYGGPYEQYF.

The chain recombines TRBV11-2 with TRBJ2-5; D is perhaps TRBD2 (5 bases). The J call is uncertain, as TRBJ2-4 better fits the DNA end. The CDR3 extends over 14 amino acids. Germline loops: CDR1 SGHAT, CDR2 FQNNGV. The CDR3 nucleotides read TGTGCCAGCAGCTTATTTGCGGGCCAAAACATTCAGTACTTC. It codes for CASSLFAGQNIQYF.

This clonotype was counted a single time. The V and J genes are TRBV11-2 and TRBJ2-1; possibly TRBD2 for D (5 bases). The germline CDR1 and CDR2 sequences are SGHAT and FQNNGV. Trimming removed 0 bases at V and 0 bases at J, with 12 bases between. The CDR3 has 17 amino acids. The CDR3 DNA reads as TGTGCCAGCAGCTTAGATCTGAGGGCGAGCTCCTACAATGAGCAGTTCTTC. Protein sequence: CASSLDLRASSYNEQFF.

The chain employs TRBV4-3 and TRBJ1-5, with D perhaps matching TRBD1 (5 bases). Germline V gene lookup returns CDR1 LGHNA and CDR2 YSLEER. Trimming stripped 4 bases from V and 4 bases from J, with 14 bases between. The CDR3 is 15 amino acids. In DNA, the CDR3 is TGCGCCAGCAGCCGAAGGATACAGGAGAATCAGCCCCAGCATTTT. Protein sequence: CASSRRIQENQPQHF.

The gene calls are TRBV7-2 and TRBJ2-3, with TRBD1 as a possible D gene (6 bases). Germline loops: CDR1 SGHTA, CDR2 FQGNSA. The ends were cut back, 5 bases at V and 9 bases at J, with 15 bases in the middle. The CDR3 consists of 13 residues. The CDR3 coding sequence is TGTGCCAGCAGCGCTCAGGGGATCGGAACGCAGTATTTT. It translates to CASSAQGIGTQYF.

The rearrangement joins TRBV29-1 to TRBJ1-1, with D possibly TRBD1 on 6 matching bases. The germline V gene encodes CDR1 SQVTM and CDR2 ANQGSEA. Between the trimmed V and J ends, which lost 5 bases and 1 base, there was a span of 14 bases. This CDR3 is built from 14 residues. The CDR3 sequence: CSVRGPNWNTEAFF. The CDR3 nucleotides read TGCAGCGTTCGGGGGCCGAACTGGAACACTGAAGCTTTCTTT.

A single count supports this clonotype. V usage is TRBV7-2 and J usage is TRBJ1-6, with D perhaps matching TRBD1 (6 bases). Germline assignment: CDR1 SGHTA and CDR2 FQGNSA. Trimming removed 5 bases at V and 8 bases at J, with 22 bases between. This CDR3 spans 17 amino acids. CDR3 sequence: CASSPRGGASLHSPLHF. The DNA for the CDR3 is TGTGCCAGCAGCCCCCGAGGGGGGGCGAGTTTGCATTCACCCCTCCACTTT.

This chain connects TRBV3-1 to TRBJ2-6; possibly TRBD2 for D (6 bases). Trimming took off 9 bases at V and 4 bases at J, with 16 bases between the two ends. This CDR3 region has 15 residues. CDR1 and CDR2 from the germline V gene are LGHDT and YNNKEL (reference sequence). CDR3 loop: CASLGGPSGANVLTF. The CDR3 nucleotides are TGTGCCAGTCTGGGGGGACCGTCAGGGGCCAACGTCCTGACTTTC.

The chain uses TRBV5-1 and TRBJ2-1; 10 nucleotides line up with TRBD2. Germline CDR1 SGHRS, CDR2 YFSETQ. This CDR3 spans 14 amino acids. V lost 4 bases and J lost 14; bases outside the gene matches: 12. The CDR3 reads CASSAENPSGSEFF. The CDR3 DNA reads as TGCGCCAGCAGCGCCGAAAACCCTAGCGGGAGCGAGTTCTTC.

This rearrangement joins TRBV10-3 to TRBJ2-2, with 12 bases fitting TRBD1. The CDR3 is made up of 15 amino acids. Germline-derived CDR1 and CDR2 are ENHRY and SYGVKD. Trimming took 9 bases from V and 10 from J; bases not matched to a gene: 12. The CDR3 sequence is CAIGTGTGGSVELFF. For the CDR3, the DNA is TGTGCCATAGGGACCGGGACAGGGGGCTCAGTGGAGCTGTTTTTT.

V is TRBV4-1 and J is TRBJ1-1; a possible D gene is TRBD1 (6 bases). The CDR3 spans 16 residues. V dropped 2 bases and J dropped 3 bases, with 16 bases sitting between them. CDR1 is MGHRA, CDR2 YSYEKL, per germline. CDR3 sequence reads: CASSQRTGQPYTEAFF. The DNA for the CDR3 is TGCGCCAGCAGCCAACGCACCGGACAGCCGTACACTGAAGCTTTCTTT.

This clonotype has ten or more counts. The rearrangement uses TRBV12-3 or TRBV12-4 and TRBJ1-2; perhaps TRBD1 as D (5 bases). This CDR3 comprises 12 residues. Trimming took off 5 bases at V and 4 bases at J, with 8 bases between the two ends. The CDR3 loop reads CASSTTVYGYTF. In DNA, the CDR3 is TGTGCCAGCAGTACGACAGTCTATGGCTACACCTTC.

This clonotype has more than one count but fewer than ten. This chain uses TRBV5-1 with TRBJ2-7; D not certain. The CDR3 totals 16 residues. Between the trimmed V and J ends, which lost 2 bases and 1 base, there was a span of 16 bases. Germline lookup yields CDR1 SGHRS and CDR2 YFSETQ. The CDR3 sequence: CASSFNVRARSYEQYF. In nucleotides, the CDR3 is TGCGCCAGCAGCTTTAACGTAAGGGCCCGATCCTACGAGCAGTACTTC.

This clonotype was counted between two and nine times. The V and J genes are TRBV3-1 and TRBJ1-2; no reliable D call. CDR1 and CDR2 (germline): LGHDT, YNNKEL (reference sequence). This CDR3 comprises 13 residues. V lost 3 bases and J lost 0, with 5 bases in between. CDR3 DNA: TGTGCCAGCAGCCAGTATGCTAACTATGGCTACACCTTC. It is translated as CASSQYANYGYTF.

The J gene is TRBJ2-1, the V gene TRBV29-1; D possibly matches TRBD1 or TRBD2 (5 bases each). The CDR3 is 14 residues long. Germline CDR1 is SQVTM and CDR2 is ANQGSEA. The V gene lost 3 bases and the J gene lost 3 bases, with 12 bases spanning the gap. CDR3 DNA sequence: TGCAGCGTTGACAGGGACCTCAACTACAATGAGCAGTTCTTC. Protein product: CSVDRDLNYNEQFF.

V gene TRBV7-2 combines with J gene TRBJ1-5; tentatively, D is TRBD1 (5 bases). Germline loops: CDR1 SGHTA, CDR2 FQGNSA. The CDR3 is 15 residues long. Between the trimmed V and J ends, which lost 1 base and 7 bases, there was a span of 14 bases. Here the CDR3 DNA reads TGTGCCAGCAGCTTAGGCCGGACATTCGCCCAGCCCCAGCATTTT. Protein product: CASSLGRTFAQPQHF.